Presented here are 4 T cell receptor beta chains from one specimen sequenced in a study of blood T cell repertoires in COVID-19 (dated by TCRdb to 2018 to 2021). Library generation was performed with the immunoSEQ multiplex PCR assay. This immuneACCESS table, as held by TCRdb, lists in-frame sequences with V and J called but not all clones. Of the missing ones, under half trace to an unresolved V gene in checked studies; the others have no known cause. Across this sample there are 150,000 or so clones, with around 84% seen only once. The top ten clonotypes cover around a fifth of the sample. Sequenced material: peripheral blood. Receptors originate from a woman aged 80 or older with acute or convalescent COVID-19.

This clone was observed a handful of times. The rearrangement joins TRBV29-1 to TRBJ1-5; D is uncertain. The germline V gene has CDR1 SQVTM and CDR2 ANQGSEA. The CDR3 contains 12 residues. Trimming shortened V by 5 bases and J by 7 bases, and 12 bases separated the two germline ends. The CDR3 sequence: CSVRIAGQPQHF. The CDR3 DNA follows: TGCAGCGTTCGGATTGCGGGGCAGCCCCAGCATTTT.

The chain is built from TRBV15 and TRBJ1-2; D is unresolved. Germline V CDR1 and CDR2: LNHNV, YYDKDF (reference sequence). V lost 3 bases to trimming and J lost 4 bases, with 6 bases between them. The CDR3 covers 12 residues. The CDR3: CATSSDTYGYTF. DNA for the CDR3: TGTGCCACCAGCAGTGACACCTATGGCTACACCTTC.

The chain employs TRBV21-1 and TRBJ1-1; the D call in the table, TRBD1, was not verified against the DNA. TRBV21-1 is a documented pseudogene. The CDR3 contains 17 residues. The CDR3: CASSTVRGDRVDTEAFF. CDR3 sequence (DNA): TGTGCCAGCAGCACTGTTAGGGGGGACAGGGTGGACACTGAAGCTTTCTTT.

The chain has TRBV12-3 or TRBV12-4 and TRBJ1-2; D gene ambiguous. CDR3 length: 13 residues. The V end lost 2 bases, the J end lost 4 bases, and 8 bases lay between the germline ends. The CDR3 sequence: CASSLSLSYGYTF. CDR3 nucleotides: TGTGCCAGCAGTTTATCCCTATCCTATGGCTACACCTTC.